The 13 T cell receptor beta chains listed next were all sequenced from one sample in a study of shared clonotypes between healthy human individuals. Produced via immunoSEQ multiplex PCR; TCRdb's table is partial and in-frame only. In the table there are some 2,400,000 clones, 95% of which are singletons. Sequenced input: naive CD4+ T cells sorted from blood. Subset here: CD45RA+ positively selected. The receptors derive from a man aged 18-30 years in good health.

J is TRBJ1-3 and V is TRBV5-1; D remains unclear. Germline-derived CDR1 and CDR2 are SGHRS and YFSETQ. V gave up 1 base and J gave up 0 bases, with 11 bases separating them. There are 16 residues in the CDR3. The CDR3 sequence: CASSLSFGNSGNTIYF. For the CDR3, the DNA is TGCGCCAGCAGCTTGTCCTTCGGAAACTCTGGAAACACCATATATTTT.

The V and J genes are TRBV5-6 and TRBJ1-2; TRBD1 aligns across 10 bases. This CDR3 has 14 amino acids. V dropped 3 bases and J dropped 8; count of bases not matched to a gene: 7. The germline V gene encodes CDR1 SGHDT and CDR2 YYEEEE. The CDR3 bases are TGTGCCAGCAGCTCCACCGGGACAGGGGTGGGCTACACCTTC. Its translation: CASSSTGTGVGYTF. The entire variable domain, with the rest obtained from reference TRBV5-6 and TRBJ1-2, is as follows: DAGVTQSPTHLIKTRGQQVTLRCSPKSGHDTVSWYQQALGQGPQFIFQYYEEEERQRGNFPDRFSGHQFPNYSSELNVNALLLGDSALYLCASSSTGTGVGYTFGSGTRLTVV.

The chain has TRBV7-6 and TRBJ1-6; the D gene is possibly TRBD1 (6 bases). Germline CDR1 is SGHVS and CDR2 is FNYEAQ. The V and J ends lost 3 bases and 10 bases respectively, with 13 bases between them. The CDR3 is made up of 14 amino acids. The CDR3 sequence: CASSLQGPYSPLHF. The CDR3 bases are TGTGCCAGCAGCTTGCAGGGGCCGTACTCACCCCTCCACTTT.

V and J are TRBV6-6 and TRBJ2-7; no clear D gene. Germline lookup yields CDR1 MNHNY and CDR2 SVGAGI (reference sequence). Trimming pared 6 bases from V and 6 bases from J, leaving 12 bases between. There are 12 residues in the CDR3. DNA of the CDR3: TGTGCCAGCAGCCCATACAGTTCCGAGCAGTACTTC. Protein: CASSPYSSEQYF.

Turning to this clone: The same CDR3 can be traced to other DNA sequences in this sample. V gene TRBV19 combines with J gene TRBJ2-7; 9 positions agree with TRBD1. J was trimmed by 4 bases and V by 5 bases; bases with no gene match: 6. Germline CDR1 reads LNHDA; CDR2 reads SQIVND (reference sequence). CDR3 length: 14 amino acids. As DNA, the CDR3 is TGTGCCAGTAGTGCCGGACAGGGGCCTTACGAGCAGTACTTC. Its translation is CASSAGQGPYEQYF.

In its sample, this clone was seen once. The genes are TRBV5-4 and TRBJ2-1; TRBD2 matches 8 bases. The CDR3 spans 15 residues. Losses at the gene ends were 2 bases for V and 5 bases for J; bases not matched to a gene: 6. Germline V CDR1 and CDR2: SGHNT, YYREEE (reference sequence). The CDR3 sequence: CASSFPLAGNNEQFF. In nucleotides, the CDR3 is TGTGCCAGCAGCTTCCCTCTAGCGGGCAACAATGAGCAGTTCTTC.

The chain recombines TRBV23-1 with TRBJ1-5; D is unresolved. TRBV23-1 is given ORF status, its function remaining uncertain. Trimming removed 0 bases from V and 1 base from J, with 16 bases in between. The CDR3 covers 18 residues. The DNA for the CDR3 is TGCGCCAGCAGTCAATCCCCCTATCGTACGGGGAGCAATCAGCCCCAGCATTTT. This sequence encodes CASSQSPYRTGSNQPQHF.

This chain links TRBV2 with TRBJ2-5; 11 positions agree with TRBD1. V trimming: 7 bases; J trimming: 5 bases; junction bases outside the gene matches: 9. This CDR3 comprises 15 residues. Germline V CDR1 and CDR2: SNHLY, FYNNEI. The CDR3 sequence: CASMGGTGGFETQYF. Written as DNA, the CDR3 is TGTGCCAGCATGGGCGGGACAGGGGGGTTCGAGACCCAGTACTTC. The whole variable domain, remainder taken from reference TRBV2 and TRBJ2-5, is EPEVTQTPSHQVTQMGQEVILRCVPISNHLYFYWYRQILGQKVEFLVSFYNNEISEKSEIFDDQFSVERPDGSNFTLKIRSTKLEDSAMYFCASMGGTGGFETQYFGPGTRLLVL.

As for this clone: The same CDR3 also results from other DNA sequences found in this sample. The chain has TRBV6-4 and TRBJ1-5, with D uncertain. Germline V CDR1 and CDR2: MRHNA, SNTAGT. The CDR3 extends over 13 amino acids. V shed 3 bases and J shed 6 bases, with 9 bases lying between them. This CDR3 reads CASSEEGGQPQHF. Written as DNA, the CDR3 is TGTGCCAGCAGTGAAGAGGGTGGTCAGCCCCAGCATTTT.

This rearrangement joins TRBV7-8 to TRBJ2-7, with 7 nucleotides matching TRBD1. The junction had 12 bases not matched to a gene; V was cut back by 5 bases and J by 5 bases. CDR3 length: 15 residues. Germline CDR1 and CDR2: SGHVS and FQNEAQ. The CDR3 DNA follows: TGTGCCAGCAGCGGTGAAAACAGGGGAACCGACGAGCAGTACTTC. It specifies CASSGENRGTDEQYF.

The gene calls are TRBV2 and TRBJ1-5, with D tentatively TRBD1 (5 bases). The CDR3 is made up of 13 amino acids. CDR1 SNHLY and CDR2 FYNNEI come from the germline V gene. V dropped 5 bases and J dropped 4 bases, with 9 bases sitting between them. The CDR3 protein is CASSWGGNQPQHF. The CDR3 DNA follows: TGTGCCAGCAGTTGGGGGGGGAATCAGCCCCAGCATTTT.

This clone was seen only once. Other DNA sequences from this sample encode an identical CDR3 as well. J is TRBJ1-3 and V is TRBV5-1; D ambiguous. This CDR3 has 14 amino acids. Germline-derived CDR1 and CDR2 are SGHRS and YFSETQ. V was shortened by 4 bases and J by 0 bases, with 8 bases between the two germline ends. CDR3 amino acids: CASSAGSSGNTIYF. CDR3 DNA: TGCGCCAGCAGCGCGGGGAGCTCTGGAAACACCATATATTTT. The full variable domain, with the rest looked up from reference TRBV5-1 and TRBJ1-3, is KAGVTQTPRYLIKTRGQQVTLSCSPISGHRSVSWYQQTPGQGLQFLFEYFSETQRNKGNFPGRFSGRQFSNSRSEMNVSTLELGDSALYLCASSAGSSGNTIYFGEGSWLTVV.

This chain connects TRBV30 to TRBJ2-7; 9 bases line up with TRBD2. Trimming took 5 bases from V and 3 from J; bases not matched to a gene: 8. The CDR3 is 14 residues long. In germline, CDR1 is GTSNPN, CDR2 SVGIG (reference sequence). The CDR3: CAWSGTSTLYEQYF. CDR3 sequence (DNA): TGTGCCTGGTCCGGGACTAGCACCCTCTACGAGCAGTACTTC.